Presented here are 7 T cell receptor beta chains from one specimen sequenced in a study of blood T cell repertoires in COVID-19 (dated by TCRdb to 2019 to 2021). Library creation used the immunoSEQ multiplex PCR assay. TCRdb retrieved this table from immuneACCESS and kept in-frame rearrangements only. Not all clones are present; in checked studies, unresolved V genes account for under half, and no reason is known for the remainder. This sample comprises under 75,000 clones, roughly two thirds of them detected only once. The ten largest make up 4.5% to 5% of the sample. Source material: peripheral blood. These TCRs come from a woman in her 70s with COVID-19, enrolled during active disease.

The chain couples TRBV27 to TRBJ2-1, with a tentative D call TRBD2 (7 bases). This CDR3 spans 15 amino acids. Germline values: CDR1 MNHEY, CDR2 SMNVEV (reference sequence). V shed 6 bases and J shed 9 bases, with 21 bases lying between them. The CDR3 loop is CASRRGGASLGEQFF. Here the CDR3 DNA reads TGTGCCAGCAGAAGGGGGGGGGCGTCTCTAGGTGAGCAGTTCTTC.

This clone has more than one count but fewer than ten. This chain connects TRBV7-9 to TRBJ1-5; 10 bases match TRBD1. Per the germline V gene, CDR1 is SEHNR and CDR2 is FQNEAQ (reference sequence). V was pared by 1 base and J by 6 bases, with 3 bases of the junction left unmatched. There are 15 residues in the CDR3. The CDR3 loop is CASSLGQGAAQPQHF. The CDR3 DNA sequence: TGTGCCAGCAGCTTAGGACAGGGGGCGGCTCAGCCCCAGCATTTT.

CDR3 DNA sequence: TGTGCCAGCAGCTTGGGGACAGGGGTAGGGGATACGCAGTATTTT. Its translation is CASSLGTGVGDTQYF. J is TRBJ2-3 and V is TRBV7-3; TRBD1 agrees at 10 bases. The CDR3 length is 15 residues. Germline V lookup: CDR1 SGHTA, CDR2 FQGTGA. V shed 3 bases, J shed 6 bases, and the junction held 6 bases outside the gene matches.

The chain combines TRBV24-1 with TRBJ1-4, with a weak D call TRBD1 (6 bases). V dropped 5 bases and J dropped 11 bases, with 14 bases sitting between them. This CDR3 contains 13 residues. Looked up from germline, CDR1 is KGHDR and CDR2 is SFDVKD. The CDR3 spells CATSAGDLGKLFF. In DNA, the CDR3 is TGTGCCACCAGTGCAGGGGATCTTGGCAAACTGTTTTTT.

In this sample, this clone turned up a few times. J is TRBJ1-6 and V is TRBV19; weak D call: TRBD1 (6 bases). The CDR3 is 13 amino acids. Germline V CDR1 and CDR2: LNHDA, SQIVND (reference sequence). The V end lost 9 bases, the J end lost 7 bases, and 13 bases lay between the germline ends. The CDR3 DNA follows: TGTGCCAGCGGGGCAGGGGCAAATTCACCCCTCCACTTT. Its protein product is CASGAGANSPLHF.

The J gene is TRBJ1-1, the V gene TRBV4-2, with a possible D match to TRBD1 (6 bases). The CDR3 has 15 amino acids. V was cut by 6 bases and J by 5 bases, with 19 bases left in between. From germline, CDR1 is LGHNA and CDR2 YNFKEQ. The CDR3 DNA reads TGTGCCAGCAGTCCGGGAGGGACACAGAGGACTGAAGCTTTCTTT. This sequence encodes CASSPGGTQRTEAFF.

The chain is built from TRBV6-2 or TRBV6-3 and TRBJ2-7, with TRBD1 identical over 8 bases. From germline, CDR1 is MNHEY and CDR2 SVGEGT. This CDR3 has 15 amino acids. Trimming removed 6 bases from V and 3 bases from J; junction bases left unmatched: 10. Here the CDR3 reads CASSSGTGQRYEQYF. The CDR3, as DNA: TGTGCCAGCAGCTCCGGGACAGGCCAGCGCTACGAGCAGTACTTC.